These 23 T cell receptor beta chains were all obtained from the same sample, sequenced in a study of blood T cell repertoires in COVID-19. Some clones are missing from TCRdb's copy, which holds only in-frame ones; the method was immunoSEQ multiplex PCR. The sample contains 270,000 or so clones, 80% to 85% of which appear only once. The sequencing sample was made of PBMCs or T cells enriched from blood (not recorded which). The receptors originated from a man aged 45-65 years who had recovered from COVID-19.

This clone occurred a few times. The chain joins TRBV3-1 (or the pseudogene TRBV3-2) to TRBJ1-5; D remains unclear. Per germline, CDR1 LGHDT and CDR2 YNNKEL (reference sequence). CDR3 length equals 14 residues. V was pared by 5 bases and J by 1 base, with 9 bases between. The CDR3: CASSSRGSNQPQHF. CDR3 coding DNA: TGTGCCAGCAGCAGTCGGGGAAGCAATCAGCCCCAGCATTTT.

The gene calls are TRBV7-9 and TRBJ2-1; tentatively, D is TRBD2 (5 bases). The germline V and J ends were trimmed by 5 bases and 9 bases, with 14 bases remaining between them. This CDR3 comprises 13 residues. The V gene's germline CDR1 is SEHNR and CDR2 FQNEAQ (reference sequence). The CDR3 sequence is CASSVTSVGEQFF. The CDR3, as DNA: TGTGCCAGCAGCGTCACTAGTGTTGGTGAGCAGTTCTTC.

This clone has just a few counts. The genes are TRBV11-2 and TRBJ1-2, with a possible D match to TRBD1 (6 bases). This CDR3 contains 14 residues. V lost 0 bases and J lost 6, with 11 bases in between. Per germline, CDR1 SGHAT and CDR2 FQNNGV. The CDR3 region is CASSLDQGQDGYTF. The CDR3 nucleotides are TGTGCCAGCAGCTTAGATCAGGGGCAGGATGGCTACACCTTC. Using reference TRBV11-2 and TRBJ1-2 for the parts outside the CDR3, the full variable domain is EAGVAQSPRYKIIEKRQSVAFWCNPISGHATLYWYQQILGQGPKLLIQFQNNGVVDDSQLPKDRFSAERLKGVDSTLKIQPAKLEDSAVYLCASSLDQGQDGYTFGSGTRLTVV.

This chain joins TRBV7-2 and TRBJ2-4, with D maybe TRBD1 (5 bases). Germline V gives CDR1 SGHTA, CDR2 FQGNSA. The V gene lost 4 bases and the J gene lost 3 bases, with 16 bases spanning the gap. CDR3 length: 16 amino acids. The CDR3 region has the DNA TGTGCCAGCAGCTACACGGCCGGCAGGGACAAAAACATTCAGTACTTC. As protein: CASSYTAGRDKNIQYF.

This rearrangement joins TRBV28 to TRBJ2-7; no definite D call. CDR1 MDHEN and CDR2 SYDVKM come from the germline V gene. V lost 3 bases, J lost 2 bases, and 5 bases lay in between. CDR3 length: 12 residues. This CDR3 reads CASSFTTYEQYF. CDR3 bases: TGTGCCAGCAGTTTCACAACCTACGAGCAGTACTTC.

The V gene is TRBV29-1, the J gene TRBJ2-5, with TRBD1 identical over 8 bases. The CDR3 has 15 residues. CDR1 and CDR2 (germline): SQVTM, ANQGSEA. Trimming at V came to 4 bases and at J to 0 bases, leaving 7 bases not matched to a gene. CDR3 DNA: TGCAGCGTTGCCCGAGACAGGGGCTACCAAGAGACCCAGTACTTC. It encodes CSVARDRGYQETQYF. The whole variable domain, filled in from reference TRBV29-1 and TRBJ2-5, reads SAVISQKPSRDICQRGTSLTIQCQVDSQVTMMFWYRQQPGQSLTLIATANQGSEATYESGFVIDKFPISRPNLTFSTLTVSNMSPEDSSIYLCSVARDRGYQETQYFGPGTRLLVL.

The sample holds a few counts of this clone. The chain uses TRBV29-1 and TRBJ2-7; the D gene is possibly TRBD2 (5 bases). The germline V and J ends were trimmed by 4 bases and 0 bases, with 10 bases remaining between them. The CDR3 covers 13 residues. CDR1 and CDR2 (germline): SQVTM, ANQGSEA. The CDR3 coding sequence is TGCAGCGTTGGCGCCGGGAACTCCTACGAGCAGTACTTC. This encodes CSVGAGNSYEQYF.

This rearrangement joins TRBV7-2 to TRBJ1-6; a weak D match, TRBD1 (5 bases). The germline V gene has CDR1 SGHTA and CDR2 FQGNSA. The CDR3 covers 16 residues. V shed 1 base and J shed 6 bases, with 13 bases lying between them. This chain's CDR3 is CASSLGQGSANSPLHF. The CDR3 DNA reads as TGTGCCAGCAGCTTAGGTCAGGGCTCTGCTAATTCACCCCTCCACTTT.

In DNA, the CDR3 is TGTGCCACCTCGGGACAGGGGTTGTCCGGGGAGCTGTTTTTT. Its translation: CATSGQGLSGELFF. The gene calls are TRBV27 and TRBJ2-2; 10 bases fit TRBD1. Germline assignment: CDR1 MNHEY and CDR2 SMNVEV (reference sequence). The J segment lost 6 bases and the V segment lost 10 bases, leaving 8 bases of the junction unmatched. The length of the CDR3 is 14 residues.

A few counts support this clone. V usage is TRBV4-1 and J usage is TRBJ2-7; 9 bases fit TRBD2. Germline-derived CDR1 and CDR2 are MGHRA and YSYEKL. With V trimmed by 0 bases and J by 4 bases, 7 bases remained unmatched. CDR3 length: 16 amino acids. CDR3 sequence reads: CASSQDVRSGGYEQYF. CDR3 sequence (DNA): TGCGCCAGCAGCCAAGATGTCCGTAGCGGGGGTTACGAGCAGTACTTC.

The gene calls are TRBV6-5 and TRBJ1-3; D ambiguous. V was trimmed by 6 bases and J by 4 bases, leaving 13 bases between them. Germline CDR1 reads MNHEY; CDR2 reads SVGAGI. This CDR3 has 14 amino acids. The chain's CDR3 is CASRLTYSGNTIYF. Here the CDR3 DNA reads TGTGCCAGCAGATTGACATATTCAGGAAACACCATATATTTT.

V gene TRBV4-2 combines with J gene TRBJ2-2; 10 bases align to TRBD1. Germline loops: CDR1 LGHNA, CDR2 YNFKEQ. The J segment lost 5 bases and the V segment lost 3 bases, leaving 6 bases of the junction unmatched. The CDR3 is made up of 16 amino acids. The CDR3 reads CASSHPGTGVTGELFF. CDR3 DNA sequence: TGTGCCAGCAGCCATCCCGGGACAGGGGTGACCGGGGAGCTGTTTTTT.

This clone was counted a single time. In nucleotides, the CDR3 is TGTGCCAGCAGCTTGGGACAGGACCCTCGACAGCAGTACTTC. As protein: CASSLGQDPRQQYF. The chain couples TRBV5-4 to TRBJ2-7, with a possible D match to TRBD1 (6 bases). V was cut by 0 bases and J by 8 bases, with 15 bases left in between. The CDR3 runs 14 residues. CDR1 and CDR2 from the germline V gene are SGHNT and YYREEE (reference sequence).

V is TRBV5-1 and J is TRBJ1-1; D may be TRBD1 (5 bases). CDR3 length equals 14 residues. V was cut by 0 bases and J by 5 bases, with 11 bases left in between. CDR1 is SGHRS, CDR2 YFSETQ, per germline. This chain's CDR3 is CASSLEGGGTEAFF. The CDR3 DNA follows: TGCGCCAGCAGCTTGGAGGGTGGGGGGACTGAAGCTTTCTTT.

This chain links TRBV3-1 (or the pseudogene TRBV3-2) with TRBJ1-2, with unresolved D. Trimming took 3 bases from V and 7 from J, leaving 15 bases between them. Germline-derived CDR1 and CDR2 are LGHDT and YNNKEL (reference sequence). There are 14 residues in the CDR3. CDR3 sequence: CASSHSGEGGGYTF. The CDR3 nucleotides read TGTGCCAGCAGCCACTCCGGAGAGGGCGGTGGCTACACCTTC.

This sequence joins TRBV7-8 and TRBJ1-5; no clear D gene. From germline, CDR1 is SGHVS and CDR2 FQNEAQ. CDR3 length: 15 residues. Trimming pared 1 base from V and 5 bases from J, leaving 12 bases between. The CDR3 DNA reads TGTGCCAGCAGCTTAGGGGCGGGAGCCCATCAGCCCCAGCATTTT. Translation: CASSLGAGAHQPQHF. Together with reference TRBV7-8 and TRBJ1-5, the CDR3 gives the full variable domain: GAGVSQSPRYKVAKRGQDVALRCDPISGHVSLFWYQQALGQGPEFLTYFQNEAQLDKSGLPSDRFFAERPEGSVSTLKIQRTQQEDSAVYLCASSLGAGAHQPQHFGDGTRLSIL.

The chain combines TRBV7-2 with TRBJ2-7; 12 positions match TRBD1. V dropped 3 bases and J dropped 9; count of bases not matched to a gene: 6. The germline CDR1 and CDR2 sequences are SGHTA and FQGNSA. This CDR3 is built from 14 residues. The CDR3 sequence: CASSFRDRGRGQYF. The CDR3 DNA follows: TGTGCCAGCAGCTTCAGGGACAGGGGGCGCGGGCAGTACTTC.

The sample holds one count of this clone. The junction departs from the called germline gene at one end, perhaps through a read error. The gene calls are TRBV28 and TRBJ2-1; D not resolved. Germline CDR1 reads MDHEN; CDR2 reads SYDVKM. The CDR3 is made up of 13 amino acids. CDR3: CASSPASSNEQFF. The DNA of the CDR3 is TGTGCCAGCAGTCCCGCGTCCTCCAATGAGCAGTTCTTC.

The gene calls are TRBV19 and TRBJ2-2, with D tentatively TRBD2 (6 bases). CDR1 LNHDA and CDR2 SQIVND come from the germline V gene (reference sequence). The CDR3 length is 15 residues. V was pared by 5 bases and J by 5 bases, with 15 bases between. This CDR3 is CASSYPGTSTGELFF. In nucleotides, the CDR3 is TGTGCCAGTAGTTACCCAGGGACTTCTACCGGGGAGCTGTTTTTT.

This clone has only one observation. The chain is built from TRBV4-2 and TRBJ2-1, with 7 positions matching TRBD2. Germline V lookup: CDR1 LGHNA, CDR2 YNFKEQ. The CDR3 totals 14 residues. The ends lost 4 bases at V and 9 bases at J; junction bases unmatched: 9. This CDR3 is CASSRGAGDLEQFF. CDR3 sequence (DNA): TGTGCCAGCAGCCGAGGGGCGGGGGACCTTGAGCAGTTCTTC.

The chain uses TRBV28 and TRBJ1-5; D is perhaps TRBD1 (5 bases). CDR3 length: 14 residues. V lost 1 base and J 2 bases, leaving 6 bases between the germline ends. Per germline, CDR1 MDHEN and CDR2 SYDVKM. CDR3 DNA sequence: TGTGCCAGCAGTTTATCCAGGGGCAATCAGCCCCAGCATTTT. Its translation is CASSLSRGNQPQHF.

The chain recombines TRBV27 with TRBJ2-1, with 7 bases identical to TRBD2. Trimming cost V 6 bases and J 7 bases; bases outside gene matches: 9. The germline V gene has CDR1 MNHEY and CDR2 SMNVEV (reference sequence). This CDR3 region has 14 residues. The CDR3 DNA reads TGTGCCAGCAGCGGAGGGAGGGCCCTTAATGAGCAGTTCTTC. This gives the protein CASSGGRALNEQFF.

The CDR3 sequence: CASSVAPQSTGRGYTF. The DNA of the CDR3 is TGTGCCAGCAGCGTAGCTCCCCAATCGACAGGCCGGGGCTACACCTTC. The gene calls are TRBV9 and TRBJ1-2; D may be TRBD1 (6 bases). CDR1 is SGDLS and CDR2 is YYNGEE in the germline V gene. The ends were cut back, 0 bases at V and 8 bases at J, with 20 bases in the middle. This CDR3 has 16 amino acids.